This T cell receptor beta chain is drawn from a study of CD8 T cells in ankylosing spondylitis. Whole-study results and caveats: Reported data indicate significant enrichment of disease-linked clones within matched ankylosing spondylitis synovial fluid.

This clonotype was detected many times. The antigen remains unidentified. Making use of molecular barcodes, quantitative 5'-RACE generated TCR beta libraries. A single record per CDR3 protein comes from TCRdb applying MiXCR to the 5' RACE reads. The sample has over 150,000 distinct CDR3 sequences, roughly 18% seen once. Per germline, CDR1 SSHAT and CDR2 FNYEAQ (reference sequence). The CDR3 has 15 residues. Trimming cost V 5 bases and J 4 bases; bases outside gene matches: 3. The rearrangement uses TRBV7-7 and TRBJ2-2; 11 nucleotides line up with TRBD2. The source is a male donor aged 10-35 years with ankylosing spondylitis or in good health (not recorded which). The sample comprised blood, either unsorted or a sorted T cell fraction (not recorded which). The CDR3 region has the DNA TGTGCCAGCAGCCCGGGACTAGCGGTCACCGGGGAGCTGTTTTTT. Translating gives CASSPGLAVTGELFF.